This T cell receptor (beta chain) originates from a study of T-cell reconstitution after alpha-beta-depleted transplantation in children. Germline-derived CDR1 and CDR2 are DFQATT and SNEGSKA (reference sequence). This CDR3 spans 13 amino acids. V lost 6 bases and J lost 10; bases outside the gene matches: 7. General study points: Surviving recipient T cells and intrathymic progenitors accounted for some patients' high TCRbeta diversity at day 60. In patients about two months after transplant, alpha-beta T cells reportedly arose from several hundred expanded graft clones.

A library of TCRbeta sequences, prepared with unique molecular identifiers, was generated. In TCRdb, the PCR reads were re-called with MiXCR into one record per CDR3 protein. This sample has some 460,000 distinct CDR3 sequences, with around 15% found just once. With respect to this clonotype: Its antigen is still unknown.

Material: PBMCs, mostly from graft donor cells, obtained 360 days after TCRalphabeta/CD19-depleted stem cell transplant. The chain has TRBV20-1 and TRBJ1-6; 9 bases agree with TRBD1. This receptor was taken from a boy under two years old who had a stem cell transplant for Wiskott-Aldrich syndrome, so the T cells may come from the graft donor. In DNA, the CDR3 is TGCAGTGCAATACAGGGGGCGCGGTCACCCCTCCACTTT. It translates to CSAIQGARSPLHF.